This T cell receptor (beta chain) was sequenced during a study of cytomegalovirus exposure and HLA in healthy donors. The trim removed 5 bases at V and 6 bases at J, leaving 12 bases unmatched. Germline CDR1 is SGHTA and CDR2 is FQGNSA. The CDR3 covers 16 residues. To note about this clone: Its antigen remains unknown.

Study findings and constraints: Later on, an analysis showed TCR association rates differing by HLA locus, with DRB1 the most and HLA-C the fewest. A list of about 160 TCR beta chains associated with cytomegalovirus was given.

The PCR employed 60 Vbeta primers together with 13 Jbeta primers. Profiling relied on immunoSEQ multiplex PCR, and the TCRdb table lists in-frame clones only, not all of them. The data show 35,000 to 55,000 clones, 45% to 60% seen once. The chain joins TRBV7-2 to TRBJ1-5; 8 bases match TRBD1. The sequence came from a man aged 60-69 years in good health and CMV-seronegative. Sequenced material: PBMCs. CDR3 residues: CASSPSGTGGGQPQHF. In nucleotides, the CDR3 is TGTGCCAGCAGCCCAAGCGGGACAGGAGGCGGTCAGCCCCAGCATTTT.